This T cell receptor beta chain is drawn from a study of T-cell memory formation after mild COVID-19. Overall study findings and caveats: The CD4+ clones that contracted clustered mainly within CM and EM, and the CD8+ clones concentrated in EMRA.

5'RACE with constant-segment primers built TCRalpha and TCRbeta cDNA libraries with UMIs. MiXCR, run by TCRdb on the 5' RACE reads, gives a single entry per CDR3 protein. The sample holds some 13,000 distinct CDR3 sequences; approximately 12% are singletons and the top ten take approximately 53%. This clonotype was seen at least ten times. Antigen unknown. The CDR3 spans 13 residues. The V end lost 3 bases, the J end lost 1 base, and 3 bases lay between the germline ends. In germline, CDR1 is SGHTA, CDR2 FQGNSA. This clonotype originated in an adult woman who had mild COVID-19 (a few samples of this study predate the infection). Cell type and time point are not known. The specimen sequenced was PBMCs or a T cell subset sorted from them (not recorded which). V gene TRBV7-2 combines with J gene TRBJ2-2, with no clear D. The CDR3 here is CASSFMNTGELFF. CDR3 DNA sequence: TGTGCCAGCAGCTTTATGAACACCGGGGAGCTGTTTTTT.